A single sample gave rise to the 18 T cell receptor beta chains below, sequenced in a study of blood T cell repertoires in COVID-19. Data came from immunoSEQ multiplex PCR; TCRdb stores just in-frame clones and leaves some out. The table lists about 50,000 clones, approximately 91% of them singletons, with more than 8% in the top ten. The sequencing sample was made of peripheral blood. These receptors were taken from a woman aged 80 or older with acute or convalescent COVID-19.

The sample holds one count of this clone. The rearrangement joins TRBV5-4 to TRBJ2-7, with D perhaps matching TRBD1 (5 bases). The germline gives CDR1 SGHNT, CDR2 YYREEE (reference sequence). V was clipped by 1 base and J by 5 bases, with 10 bases between them. The CDR3 has 13 residues. The CDR3 nucleotides read TGTGCCAGCAGCTTGCCAGGGATCCACGAGCAGTACTTC. Residues: CASSLPGIHEQYF.

The chain couples TRBV12-3 or TRBV12-4 to TRBJ2-1, with 7 bases lining up with TRBD1. J gave up 8 bases and V 5 bases, and 6 bases lay outside the gene matches. The CDR3 has 13 amino acids. CDR3 protein: CASSIEQGYEQFF. The CDR3 nucleotides read TGTGCCAGCAGTATCGAACAGGGGTATGAGCAGTTCTTC.

J is TRBJ2-7 and V is TRBV6-2 or TRBV6-3, with 7 nucleotides matching TRBD1. V shed 2 bases and J 3 bases; nucleotides not matched to a gene: 10. CDR1 is MNHEY, CDR2 SVGEGT, per germline. The CDR3 is made up of 16 amino acids. CDR3 loop: CASSYRYETGIYEQYF. DNA for the CDR3: TGTGCCAGCAGTTACCGCTATGAGACAGGGATCTACGAGCAGTACTTC.

The CDR3 sequence is CASSERLGGTDTQYF. CDR3 bases: TGTGCCAGCAGTGAAAGGTTAGGGGGCACAGATACGCAGTATTTT. This chain uses TRBV25-1 with TRBJ2-3; a possible D gene is TRBD1 (5 bases). This CDR3 contains 15 residues. V dropped 2 bases and J dropped 1 base, with 10 bases sitting between them. The germline V gene has CDR1 MGHDK and CDR2 SYGVNS.

This sequence joins TRBV21-1 and TRBJ1-4. TRBV21-1 has pseudogene status. This CDR3 has 16 residues. The CDR3 region has the DNA TGTGCCAGCAGCACTAGGAACAAGAGAACTAATGAAAAACTGTTTTTT. Protein: CASSTRNKRTNEKLFF.

The V call is TRBV6-2 or TRBV6-3, the J call TRBJ2-2; no clear D gene. The V gene lost 5 bases and the J gene lost 9 bases, with 13 bases spanning the gap. There are 13 residues in the CDR3. Looked up from germline, CDR1 is MNHEY and CDR2 is SVGEGT. CDR3 loop: CASSNLHRWELFF. In nucleotides, the CDR3 is TGTGCCAGCAGTAATTTACACCGTTGGGAGCTGTTTTTT.

Only one count was recorded for this clone. The chain uses TRBV7-2 and TRBJ1-5; TRBD1 is a possible D gene (5 bases). The CDR3 spans 16 residues. V lost 5 bases to trimming and J lost 1 base, with 15 bases between them. Germline CDR1 and CDR2: SGHTA and FQGNSA. CDR3 DNA sequence: TGTGCCAGCAGCCCACGTAGTCAGGGCAGCAATCAGCCCCAGCATTTT. Amino acids: CASSPRSQGSNQPQHF.

The V call is TRBV7-2, the J call TRBJ2-7; perhaps TRBD1 as D (6 bases). Germline CDR1 reads SGHTA; CDR2 reads FQGNSA. The CDR3 has 15 amino acids. The V and J ends lost 6 bases and 2 bases respectively, with 17 bases between them. The DNA of the CDR3 is TGTGCCAGCAGTCTTCAACAGGGCCTACCCTACGAGCAGTACTTC. Encoded protein: CASSLQQGLPYEQYF.

The V and J genes are TRBV5-1 and TRBJ2-2; 8 bases line up with TRBD2. The germline V gene has CDR1 SGHRS and CDR2 YFSETQ. Germline trimming cut 2 bases from V and 5 bases from J; bases unmatched to any gene: 5. This CDR3 is 15 amino acids long. The CDR3 sequence: CASSFEAGGTGELFF. The CDR3 DNA reads as TGCGCCAGCAGCTTCGAGGCGGGGGGAACCGGGGAGCTGTTTTTT.

The chain is built from TRBV19 and TRBJ2-3; 11 nucleotides match TRBD2. This CDR3 has 17 residues. Germline-derived CDR1 and CDR2 are LNHDA and SQIVND (reference sequence). The V gene end was trimmed by 0 bases and the J gene end by 5 bases; junction bases not matched to a gene: 7. CDR3 loop: CASSIESLAGGRDTQYF. CDR3 nucleotides: TGTGCCAGTAGTATAGAGTCCCTAGCGGGAGGCCGAGATACGCAGTATTTT.

The chain carries TRBV6-2 or TRBV6-3 and TRBJ1-2, with D perhaps TRBD1 (6 bases). This CDR3 contains 12 residues. Trimming removed 4 bases from V and 6 bases from J, with 9 bases in between. Germline lookup yields CDR1 MNHEY and CDR2 SVGEGT. CDR3 nucleotide sequence: TGTGCCAGCAGTTCGGGACAAGATGGCTACACCTTC. Protein product: CASSSGQDGYTF.

This chain connects TRBV21-1 to TRBJ1-1; the table's D call TRBD1 went unverified against the DNA. TRBV21-1 is reported as a pseudogene. The CDR3 covers 18 residues. CDR3 protein: CASSKVSVEGAVSTEAFF. The CDR3 DNA is TGTGCCAGCAGCAAAGTGTCGGTGGAGGGGGCTGTGAGCACTGAAGCTTTCTTT.

This clone appeared once. J is TRBJ1-2 and V is TRBV7-2; tentative D call: TRBD1 (5 bases). The CDR3 is 12 amino acids. Trimming took off 0 bases at V and 8 bases at J, with 7 bases between the two ends. Germline values: CDR1 SGHTA, CDR2 FQGNSA. DNA for the CDR3: TGTGCCAGCAGCTTAGCGCGGGACGGCTACACCTTC. Its translation: CASSLARDGYTF.

V usage is TRBV5-4 and J usage is TRBJ2-3, with 8 bases matching TRBD1. Trimming at V came to 0 bases and at J to 7 bases, leaving 10 bases not matched to a gene. The CDR3 runs 16 residues. The germline gives CDR1 SGHNT, CDR2 YYREEE (reference sequence). CDR3 residues: CASSLGAGTGVNTQYF. CDR3 sequence (DNA): TGTGCCAGCAGCTTGGGGGCCGGGACAGGAGTCAATACGCAGTATTTT. The full variable domain, completed using reference TRBV5-4 and TRBJ2-3, is ETGVTQSPTHLIKTRGQQVTLRCSSQSGHNTVSWYQQALGQGPQFIFQYYREEENGRGNFPPRFSGLQFPNYSSELNVNALELDDSALYLCASSLGAGTGVNTQYFGPGTRLTVL.

The chain joins TRBV7-9 to TRBJ1-6; 10 bases are a match to TRBD1. The CDR3 length is 18 residues. The germline V gene encodes CDR1 SEHNR and CDR2 FQNEAQ (reference sequence). The V gene end was trimmed by 1 base and the J gene end by 7 bases; junction bases not matched to a gene: 10. CDR3 region: CASSLGPTGTGDNSPLHF. CDR3 nucleotide sequence: TGTGCCAGCAGCTTAGGTCCCACCGGGACAGGGGACAATTCACCCCTCCACTTT.

The chain joins TRBV3-1 (or the pseudogene TRBV3-2) to TRBJ2-2; D perhaps matches TRBD1 (6 bases). CDR1 LGHDT and CDR2 YNNKEL come from the germline V gene (reference sequence). The CDR3 length is 16 residues. The ends were cut back, 1 base at V and 3 bases at J, with 12 bases in the middle. The CDR3 loop reads CASSQGQNRDTGELFF. Written as DNA, the CDR3 is TGTGCCAGCAGCCAAGGTCAGAACAGGGACACCGGGGAGCTGTTTTTT.

This clone occurred once. CDR3 residues: CASSKPGLAANEQFF. DNA for the CDR3: TGTGCCAGCAGCAAGCCGGGACTAGCGGCCAATGAGCAGTTCTTC. V usage is TRBV6-5 and J usage is TRBJ2-1; 11 bases are shared with TRBD2. In germline, CDR1 is MNHEY, CDR2 SVGAGI. Trimming removed 6 bases from V and 6 bases from J; junction bases left unmatched: 7. The CDR3 consists of 15 residues.

This chain connects TRBV5-5 to TRBJ2-3, with D hard to call. The germline V gene encodes CDR1 SGHKS and CDR2 YYEKEE (reference sequence). Deletions cut 4 bases from V and 6 bases from J, with 15 bases between. CDR3 size: 14 residues. CDR3 bases: TGTGCCAGCAGCCCCCTACGGAGCGAGGATACGCAGTATTTT. Translated: CASSPLRSEDTQYF.